What follows are 8 T cell receptor beta chains derived from one specimen sequenced in a study of cytomegalovirus exposure and HLA in healthy donors. Use of 60 Vbeta and 13 Jbeta primers characterized the PCR. Clones were read by immunoSEQ multiplex PCR, and TCRdb kept only the in-frame ones, dropping some. Its clone listing holds under 85,000 clones. The sequenced material came from PBMCs. These TCRs come from a boy between 10 and 17 years old in good health and CMV-seronegative.

The rearrangement uses TRBV19 and TRBJ2-7; D is perhaps TRBD2 (6 bases). V lost 7 bases and J lost 6, with 10 bases in between. Germline-derived CDR1 and CDR2 are LNHDA and SQIVND (reference sequence). This CDR3 spans 11 amino acids. The CDR3 sequence is CASNLGGEQYF. DNA for the CDR3: TGTGCCAGTAACCTGGGGGGCGAGCAGTACTTC.

The V call is TRBV2, the J call TRBJ1-1; D is possibly TRBD1 (6 bases). Trimming took off 8 bases at V and 0 bases at J, with 10 bases between the two ends. CDR3 length equals 13 residues. Germline V gene lookup returns CDR1 SNHLY and CDR2 FYNNEI. As DNA, the CDR3 is TGTGCCAGCCACAGGGCAATGAACACTGAAGCTTTCTTT. This translates into CASHRAMNTEAFF. Combining the CDR3 with reference TRBV2 and TRBJ1-1 gives the whole variable domain EPEVTQTPSHQVTQMGQEVILRCVPISNHLYFYWYRQILGQKVEFLVSFYNNEISEKSEIFDDQFSVERPDGSNFTLKIRSTKLEDSAMYFCASHRAMNTEAFFGQGTRLTVV.

The rearrangement joins TRBV19 to TRBJ2-7; 11 positions agree with TRBD1. J was trimmed by 4 bases and V by 9 bases; bases with no gene match: 11. This CDR3 is built from 15 residues. Germline CDR1 reads LNHDA; CDR2 reads SQIVND (reference sequence). The CDR3 sequence: CASSRGDRGAYEQYF. CDR3 DNA: TGTGCCAGCTCCAGAGGGGACAGGGGGGCATACGAGCAGTACTTC.

The J gene is TRBJ1-5, the V gene TRBV10-1; maybe TRBD1 (5 bases). CDR1 is WNHNN, CDR2 SYGVQD, per germline (reference sequence). There are 18 residues in the CDR3. Trimming cost V 0 bases and J 3 bases, with 18 bases left between them. CDR3 protein: CASSESCDCKGYNQPQHF. Here the CDR3 DNA reads TGCGCCAGCAGTGAGTCGTGTGATTGTAAGGGGTACAATCAGCCCCAGCATTTT.

This sequence joins TRBV30 and TRBJ1-2; tentatively, D is TRBD1 (5 bases). The CDR3 has 15 amino acids. V lost 7 bases, J lost 1 base, and 19 bases lay in between. The germline V gene has CDR1 GTSNPN and CDR2 SVGIG (reference sequence). CDR3 DNA sequence: TGTGCCTACTTCGAGGAGGGGCCCGTTAACTATGGCTACACCTTC. Translating it yields CAYFEEGPVNYGYTF.

The chain employs TRBV7-2 and TRBJ1-3; 9 bases match TRBD1. The junction had 0 bases not matched to a gene; V was cut back by 5 bases and J by 4 bases. The CDR3 is 13 amino acids. Germline V gives CDR1 SGHTA, CDR2 FQGNSA. CDR3: CASSTGGGNTIYF. CDR3 sequence (DNA): TGTGCCAGCAGCACAGGGGGCGGAAACACCATATATTTT. The full variable domain, completed using reference TRBV7-2 and TRBJ1-3, is GAGVSQSPSNKVTEKGKDVELRCDPISGHTALYWYRQSLGQGLEFLIYFQGNSAPDKSGLPSDRFSAERTGGSVSTLTIQRTQQEDSAVYLCASSTGGGNTIYFGEGSWLTVV.

The V and J genes are TRBV4-2 and TRBJ1-2; possibly TRBD1 for D (6 bases). Deletions cut 0 bases from V and 1 base from J, with 12 bases between. The CDR3 is 16 amino acids. Germline V gives CDR1 LGHNA, CDR2 YNFKEQ. In DNA form, the CDR3 reads TGTGCCAGCAGCCAAGAGGCAGGGGATCGTAACTATGGCTACACCTTC. Protein: CASSQEAGDRNYGYTF.

To note about this clone: Other DNA sequences from this sample encode an identical CDR3 as well. The chain uses TRBV5-1 and TRBJ1-5; D is uncertain. CDR1 is SGHRS, CDR2 YFSETQ, per germline. The CDR3 is 13 amino acids. V shed 0 bases and J shed 5 bases, with 6 bases lying between them. CDR3 sequence reads: CASSLGTDQPQHF. In nucleotides, the CDR3 is TGCGCCAGCAGCTTGGGTACGGATCAGCCCCAGCATTTT.